The 29 T cell receptor beta chains given below trace back to one sample, sequenced in a study of cytomegalovirus exposure and HLA in healthy donors. A multiplex PCR was run with 60 Vbeta primers and 13 Jbeta primers. Assay used: immunoSEQ multiplex PCR; TCRdb lists only in-frame clones, some missing. The repertoire holds 72,000 or so clones, with roughly 69% as singletons. Sequenced sample: PBMCs. These receptors were obtained from a woman between 45 and 60 years old in good health and CMV-seronegative.

This clone was seen a few times. V usage is TRBV9 and J usage is TRBJ2-1; 7 bases line up with TRBD1. The CDR3 totals 15 residues. CDR1 is SGDLS and CDR2 is YYNGEE in the germline V gene. V lost 3 bases, J lost 2 bases, and 5 bases stayed unmatched. The chain's CDR3 is CASSAPGGAYNEQFF. Here the CDR3 DNA reads TGTGCCAGCAGCGCGCCAGGGGGAGCCTACAATGAGCAGTTCTTC. Complete variable domain (other parts from reference TRBV9 and TRBJ2-1): DSGVTQTPKHLITATGQRVTLRCSPRSGDLSVYWYQQSLDQGLQFLIQYYNGEERAKGNILERFSAQQFPDLHSELNLSSLELGDSALYFCASSAPGGAYNEQFFGPGTRLTVL.

This chain uses TRBV4-1 with TRBJ2-1; 12 bases match TRBD1. V was pared by 5 bases and J by 7 bases, with 9 bases of the junction left unmatched. CDR3 length equals 16 residues. The germline gives CDR1 MGHRA, CDR2 YSYEKL. The CDR3 protein is CASSSRGQGALNEQFF. The CDR3 DNA is TGCGCCAGCAGCTCCAGGGGACAGGGGGCTCTGAATGAGCAGTTCTTC.

The V gene is TRBV19, the J gene TRBJ1-2; D is uncertain. The CDR3 runs to 13 residues. CDR1 is LNHDA and CDR2 is SQIVND in the germline V gene (reference sequence). Trimming left V 3 bases short and J 4 bases short, with 9 bases between. CDR3 nucleotides: TGTGCCAGTAGTATGTCCACTATCTATGGCTACACCTTC. Its protein product is CASSMSTIYGYTF.

The chain combines TRBV27 with TRBJ1-5, with D perhaps TRBD1 (6 bases). V was cut by 6 bases and J by 0 bases, with 18 bases left in between. CDR1 is MNHEY, CDR2 SMNVEV, per germline (reference sequence). The CDR3 totals 17 residues. The CDR3: CASSLRQGPYSNQPQHF. In nucleotides, the CDR3 is TGTGCCAGCAGCCTGAGGCAGGGGCCCTATAGCAATCAGCCCCAGCATTTT.

The chain combines TRBV7-9 with TRBJ1-1; 8 nucleotides agree with TRBD1. V shed 5 bases, J shed 5 bases, and the junction held 4 bases outside the gene matches. Germline lookup yields CDR1 SEHNR and CDR2 FQNEAQ (reference sequence). The CDR3 spans 13 residues. CDR3 sequence reads: CASSAQGATEAFF. DNA for the CDR3: TGTGCCAGCAGCGCTCAGGGGGCTACTGAAGCTTTCTTT.

Only a few counts were recorded for this clone. V and J are TRBV7-9 and TRBJ2-7, with TRBD2 matching over 11 bases. Trimming cost V 3 bases and J 1 base; bases outside gene matches: 2. This CDR3 is built from 15 residues. Germline lookup yields CDR1 SEHNR and CDR2 FQNEAQ (reference sequence). In DNA form, the CDR3 reads TGTGCCAGCAGCTTCCTAGCGGGAGGTTCCTACGAGCAGTACTTC. It translates to CASSFLAGGSYEQYF. Full variable domain (remainder filled in from reference TRBV7-9 and TRBJ2-7): DTGVSQNPRHKITKRGQNVTFRCDPISEHNRLYWYRQTLGQGPEFLTYFQNEAQLEKSRLLSDRFSAERPKGSFSTLEIQRTEQGDSAMYLCASSFLAGGSYEQYFGPGTRLTVT.

The chain couples TRBV7-9 to TRBJ2-5; TRBD1 aligns across 10 bases. J gave up 4 bases and V 5 bases, and 7 bases lay outside the gene matches. The CDR3 loop spans 15 amino acids. The germline V gene has CDR1 SEHNR and CDR2 FQNEAQ (reference sequence). The CDR3 spells CASSPTRDRGETQYF. In nucleotides, the CDR3 is TGTGCCAGCAGCCCAACCCGGGACAGGGGAGAGACCCAGTACTTC.

The chain carries TRBV27 and TRBJ2-7, with 7 bases lining up with TRBD2. The CDR3 covers 19 residues. CDR1 and CDR2 (germline): MNHEY, SMNVEV (reference sequence). The J segment lost 5 bases and the V segment lost 2 bases, leaving 21 bases of the junction unmatched. In nucleotides, the CDR3 is TGTGCCAGCAGTTTACCTCGGCGGGTGAGGGCGGGAGTCGGCAACGAGCAGTACTTC. As protein: CASSLPRRVRAGVGNEQYF.

The rearrangement uses TRBV15 and TRBJ2-1, with D maybe TRBD1 (5 bases). This CDR3 has 11 residues. V was cut by 8 bases and J by 4 bases, with 6 bases left in between. Germline assignment: CDR1 LNHNV and CDR2 YYDKDF (reference sequence). CDR3 nucleotide sequence: TGTGCCACCCAGGGATACAATGAGCAGTTCTTC. It encodes CATQGYNEQFF.

The V and J genes are TRBV7-2 and TRBJ2-2; a possible D gene is TRBD1 (6 bases). Germline V lookup: CDR1 SGHTA, CDR2 FQGNSA. This CDR3 is built from 16 residues. V shed 5 bases and J shed 7 bases, with 20 bases lying between them. The CDR3 DNA follows: TGTGCCAGCAGCCCGAGGGGGTACCATGGAGGCGGGGAGCTGTTTTTT. Amino acids: CASSPRGYHGGGELFF.

The chain combines TRBV5-1 with TRBJ2-5, with 9 bases aligning to TRBD1. V shed 4 bases, J shed 2 bases, and the junction held 6 bases outside the gene matches. The CDR3 covers 15 residues. Germline V CDR1 and CDR2: SGHRS, YFSETQ. CDR3 bases: TGCGCCAGCAGCCAGGGGACAGGGTCACAAGAGACCCAGTACTTC. It is translated as CASSQGTGSQETQYF.

CDR3 protein: CATSRDLAGGSYEQYF. In DNA, the CDR3 is TGTGCCACCAGCAGAGATCTAGCGGGAGGGTCCTACGAGCAGTACTTC. This sequence joins TRBV15 and TRBJ2-7, with 12 bases that match TRBD2. V dropped 0 bases and J dropped 1; count of bases not matched to a gene: 1. The germline V gene encodes CDR1 LNHNV and CDR2 YYDKDF (reference sequence). This CDR3 has 16 amino acids.

V usage is TRBV7-8 and J usage is TRBJ2-3, with a weak D call TRBD2 (6 bases). The CDR3 totals 16 residues. Germline CDR1 reads SGHVS; CDR2 reads FQNEAQ. V was cut by 2 bases and J by 5 bases, with 17 bases left in between. DNA of the CDR3: TGTGCCAGCAGCTTAATGGGACTCTTACGAGGAGATACGCAGTATTTT. It yields the protein CASSLMGLLRGDTQYF.

This clone was counted a few times. The CDR3: CASSPLRDRGLETQYF. The CDR3 DNA is TGTGCCAGCAGCCCTCTCAGAGACAGGGGGCTAGAGACCCAGTACTTC. This chain links TRBV7-2 with TRBJ2-5; the match to TRBD1 covers 10 bases. The CDR3 is made up of 16 amino acids. Germline assignment: CDR1 SGHTA and CDR2 FQGNSA. The trim removed 5 bases at V and 4 bases at J, leaving 10 bases unmatched.

This clone was detected only once. The gene calls are TRBV19 and TRBJ1-1; perhaps TRBD1 as D (5 bases). The germline CDR1 and CDR2 sequences are LNHDA and SQIVND (reference sequence). The CDR3 covers 15 residues. V was clipped by 1 base and J by 4 bases, with 13 bases between them. The CDR3 region is CASSIAARARTEAFF. The CDR3 DNA is TGTGCCAGTAGTATAGCGGCCAGGGCCCGCACTGAAGCTTTCTTT. Supplemented by reference TRBV19 and TRBJ1-1, the full variable domain reads DGGITQSPKYLFRKEGQNVTLSCEQNLNHDAMYWYRQDPGQGLRLIYYSQIVNDFQKGDIAEGYSVSREKKESFPLTVTSAQKNPTAFYLCASSIAARARTEAFFGQGTRLTVV.

This chain uses TRBV28 with TRBJ2-7; TRBD2 aligns across 12 bases. Trimming removed 2 bases from V and 5 bases from J; junction bases left unmatched: 7. Germline lookup yields CDR1 MDHEN and CDR2 SYDVKM. CDR3 size: 16 residues. The CDR3 DNA reads TGTGCCAGCAGTTTAGTCCTAGCGGGAGGGGACCACGAGCAGTACTTC. It codes for CASSLVLAGGDHEQYF.

This clone was counted a single time. J is TRBJ2-5 and V is TRBV4-3, with 9 bases aligning to TRBD1. Germline V lookup: CDR1 LGHNA, CDR2 YSLEER. This CDR3 is 16 amino acids long. J gave up 5 bases and V 0 bases, and 7 bases lay outside the gene matches. CDR3 region: CASSQDRGTGFETQYF. The CDR3 DNA reads as TGCGCCAGCAGCCAAGATCGAGGGACAGGGTTCGAGACCCAGTACTTC.

The chain combines TRBV5-4 with TRBJ1-2, with TRBD1 matching over 7 bases. V trimming: 4 bases; J trimming: 0 bases; junction bases outside the gene matches: 3. From germline, CDR1 is SGHNT and CDR2 YYREEE (reference sequence). This CDR3 is built from 14 residues. The CDR3 region has the DNA TGTGCCAGCAGCCGGGACAGTACTAACTATGGCTACACCTTC. Protein sequence: CASSRDSTNYGYTF.

The V gene is TRBV15, the J gene TRBJ2-3; D gene uncertain. V was shortened by 3 bases and J by 2 bases, with 3 bases between the two germline ends. Germline-derived CDR1 and CDR2 are LNHNV and YYDKDF (reference sequence). This CDR3 contains 12 residues. CDR3 nucleotide sequence: TGTGCCACCAGCAGGTACACAGATACGCAGTATTTT. The encoded protein is CATSRYTDTQYF.

CDR3 in amino acids: CASSGTQLGVETQYF. The CDR3 DNA is TGTGCCAGCAGCGGAACCCAACTAGGAGTAGAGACCCAGTACTTC. V and J are TRBV9 and TRBJ2-5, with D possibly TRBD2 on 5 matching bases. The CDR3 has 15 amino acids. Germline V lookup: CDR1 SGDLS, CDR2 YYNGEE. The V gene lost 3 bases and the J gene lost 4 bases, with 16 bases spanning the gap.

V gene TRBV2 combines with J gene TRBJ2-5; D not resolved. Trimming took 7 bases from V and 4 from J, leaving 13 bases between them. This CDR3 contains 13 residues. CDR1 is SNHLY, CDR2 FYNNEI, per germline. CDR3 DNA: TGTGCCAGCACCGGGTCGGATGGAGAGACCCAGTACTTC. Residues: CASTGSDGETQYF.

The chain is built from TRBV5-4 and TRBJ2-7, with 13 bases identical to TRBD2. The CDR3 consists of 14 residues. V dropped 2 bases and J dropped 11; count of bases not matched to a gene: 7. Germline CDR1 reads SGHNT; CDR2 reads YYREEE (reference sequence). DNA of the CDR3: TGTGCCAGCAGCTTCGGGACTAGCGGGATAAGGGAGTACTTC. It is translated as CASSFGTSGIREYF.

The V and J genes are TRBV5-1 and TRBJ2-5, with a tentative D call TRBD2 (6 bases). This CDR3 is built from 14 residues. Trimming took 4 bases from V and 5 from J, leaving 15 bases between them. The germline gives CDR1 SGHRS, CDR2 YFSETQ. The CDR3 nucleotides read TGCGCCAGCAGCCCAAGGACTAACGGGGAGACCCAGTACTTC. Translation gives CASSPRTNGETQYF.

The chain employs TRBV7-2 and TRBJ1-3; the D gene is possibly TRBD1 (5 bases). With 2 bases removed from V and 4 bases from J, the gap between germline ends came to 21 bases. This CDR3 has 18 amino acids. Germline-derived CDR1 and CDR2 are SGHTA and FQGNSA. CDR3 residues: CASSLRAVGGVSGNTIYF. DNA of the CDR3: TGTGCCAGCAGCTTAAGGGCAGTTGGAGGGGTTTCCGGAAACACCATATATTTT.

The V call is TRBV10-3, the J call TRBJ2-3, with TRBD1 identical over 7 bases. The CDR3 is 11 amino acids. The germline V gene has CDR1 ENHRY and CDR2 SYGVKD. J gave up 12 bases and V 4 bases, and 4 bases lay outside the gene matches. CDR3 sequence reads: CAISARDSQYF. In nucleotides, the CDR3 is TGTGCCATCAGTGCCCGGGACAGTCAGTATTTT.

The chain employs TRBV13 and TRBJ2-1; 9 positions match TRBD1. This CDR3 has 14 residues. The germline CDR1 and CDR2 sequences are PRHDT and FYEKMQ (reference sequence). V lost 3 bases to trimming and J lost 5 bases; unmatched junction nucleotides: 2. CDR3 residues: CASSLGQGHNEQFF. The CDR3 DNA sequence: TGTGCCAGCAGCTTGGGACAGGGACACAATGAGCAGTTCTTC.

The chain has TRBV7-3 and TRBJ1-1, with D possibly TRBD1 on 5 matching bases. Germline V gene lookup returns CDR1 SGHTA and CDR2 FQGTGA. The V end lost 3 bases, the J end lost 5 bases, and 13 bases lay between the germline ends. The CDR3 consists of 14 residues. The CDR3 spells CASSFGRGRTEAFF. CDR3 nucleotides: TGTGCCAGCAGCTTCGGGAGGGGCCGTACTGAAGCTTTCTTT. Supplemented by reference TRBV7-3 and TRBJ1-1, the full variable domain reads GAGVSQTPSNKVTEKGKYVELRCDPISGHTALYWYRQSLGQGPEFLIYFQGTGAADDSGLPNDRFFAVRPEGSVSTLKIQRTERGDSAVYLCASSFGRGRTEAFFGQGTRLTVV.

V gene TRBV9 combines with J gene TRBJ2-3, with a weak D call TRBD2 (6 bases). The ends were cut back, 4 bases at V and 0 bases at J, with 12 bases in the middle. Germline CDR1 is SGDLS and CDR2 is YYNGEE. The CDR3 is 15 amino acids. The CDR3 DNA reads as TGTGCCAGCAGCTTGGGACTTACTAGCACAGATACGCAGTATTTT. Translation gives CASSLGLTSTDTQYF. The full variable domain, rest sourced from reference TRBV9 and TRBJ2-3, is DSGVTQTPKHLITATGQRVTLRCSPRSGDLSVYWYQQSLDQGLQFLIQYYNGEERAKGNILERFSAQQFPDLHSELNLSSLELGDSALYFCASSLGLTSTDTQYFGPGTRLTVL.

The chain joins TRBV5-4 to TRBJ2-7; the match to TRBD2 covers 12 bases. CDR3 length: 14 amino acids. J lost 7 bases, V lost 4 bases, and 6 bases had no gene match. Germline loops: CDR1 SGHNT, CDR2 YYREEE (reference sequence). The chain's CDR3 is CASSPGLAGGEQYF. The DNA of the CDR3 is TGTGCCAGCAGCCCTGGGCTAGCGGGAGGGGAGCAGTACTTC.